The sequence of this TCR beta chain was determined in a study of shared clonotypes between healthy human individuals. Deep-level assay runs were performed. Sequenced by immunoSEQ multiplex PCR; TCRdb stores in-frame clones only, minus some. The profile shows roughly 2 million clones, about 95% of them singletons. This clone occurred once. CDR3 length: 16 residues. The germline V gene encodes CDR1 SGHRS and CDR2 YFSETQ. The V gene lost 1 base and the J gene lost 8 bases, with 18 bases spanning the gap. All participating donors were Caucasian adults from Nashville, Tennessee. In the CD4+ fraction, cells were divided into CD45RA+ naive and CD45RA-negative memory subsets.

The sample was naive CD4+ T cells sorted from blood. Described subset: CD45RA+ positively selected. The sequence derives from a young man in good health. This chain joins TRBV5-1 and TRBJ1-4, with a weak D call TRBD1 (5 bases). CDR3 protein: CASSLMRGDMREKLFF. CDR3 DNA sequence: TGCGCCAGCAGCTTGATGAGGGGAGATATGAGGGAAAAACTGTTTTTT. Using reference TRBV5-1 and TRBJ1-4 for the parts outside the CDR3, the full variable domain is KAGVTQTPRYLIKTRGQQVTLSCSPISGHRSVSWYQQTPGQGLQFLFEYFSETQRNKGNFPGRFSGRQFSNSRSEMNVSTLELGDSALYLCASSLMRGDMREKLFFGSGTQLSVL.